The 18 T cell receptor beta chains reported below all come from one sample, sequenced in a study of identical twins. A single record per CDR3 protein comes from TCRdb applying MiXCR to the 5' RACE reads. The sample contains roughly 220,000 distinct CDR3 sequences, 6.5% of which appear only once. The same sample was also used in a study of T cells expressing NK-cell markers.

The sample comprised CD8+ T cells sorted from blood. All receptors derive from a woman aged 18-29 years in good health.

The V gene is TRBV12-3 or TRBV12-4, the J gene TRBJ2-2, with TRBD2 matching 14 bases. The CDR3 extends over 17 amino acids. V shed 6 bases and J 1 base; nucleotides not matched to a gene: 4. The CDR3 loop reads CASRRLAGGLNTGELFF. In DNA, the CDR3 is TGTGCCAGCAGGAGACTAGCGGGAGGGTTGAACACCGGGGAGCTGTTTTTT.

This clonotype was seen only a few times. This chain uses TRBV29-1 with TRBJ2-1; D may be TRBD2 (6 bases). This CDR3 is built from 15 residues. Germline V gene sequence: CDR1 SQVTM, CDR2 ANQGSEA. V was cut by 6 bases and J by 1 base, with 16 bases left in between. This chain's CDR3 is CSVTGTSNSYNEQFF. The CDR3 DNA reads TGCAGCGTCACCGGGACTTCCAATTCCTACAATGAGCAGTTCTTC.

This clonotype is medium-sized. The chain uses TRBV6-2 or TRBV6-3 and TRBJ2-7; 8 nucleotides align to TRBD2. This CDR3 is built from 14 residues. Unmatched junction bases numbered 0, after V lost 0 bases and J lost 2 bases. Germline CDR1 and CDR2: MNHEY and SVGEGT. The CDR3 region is CASSYSTSAYEQYF. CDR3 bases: TGTGCCAGCAGTTACTCGACTAGCGCCTACGAGCAGTACTTC.

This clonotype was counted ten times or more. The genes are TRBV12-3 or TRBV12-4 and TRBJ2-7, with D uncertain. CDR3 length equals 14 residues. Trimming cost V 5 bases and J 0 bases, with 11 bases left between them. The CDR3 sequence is CASSGTGTSYEQYF. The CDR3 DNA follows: TGTGCCAGCAGTGGAACGGGCACCTCCTACGAGCAGTACTTC.

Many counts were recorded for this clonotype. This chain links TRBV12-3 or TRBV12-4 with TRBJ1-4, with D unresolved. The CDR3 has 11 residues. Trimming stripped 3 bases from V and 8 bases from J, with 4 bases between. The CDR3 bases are TGTGCCAGCAGTTTCGGGGAAAAACTGTTTTTT. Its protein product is CASSFGEKLFF.

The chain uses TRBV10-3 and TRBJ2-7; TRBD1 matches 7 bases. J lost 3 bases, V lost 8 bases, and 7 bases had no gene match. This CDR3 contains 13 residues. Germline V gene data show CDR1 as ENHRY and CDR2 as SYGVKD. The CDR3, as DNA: TGTGCCATCGCAGCAGGGGGAAGCTACGAGCAGTACTTC. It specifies CAIAAGGSYEQYF.

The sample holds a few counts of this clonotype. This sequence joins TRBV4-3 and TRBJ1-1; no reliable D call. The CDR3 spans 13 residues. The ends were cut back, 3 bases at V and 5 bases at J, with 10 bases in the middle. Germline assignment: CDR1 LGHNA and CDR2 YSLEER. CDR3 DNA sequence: TGCGCCAGCAGCCACCTAGCGGGGACTGAAGCTTTCTTT. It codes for CASSHLAGTEAFF.

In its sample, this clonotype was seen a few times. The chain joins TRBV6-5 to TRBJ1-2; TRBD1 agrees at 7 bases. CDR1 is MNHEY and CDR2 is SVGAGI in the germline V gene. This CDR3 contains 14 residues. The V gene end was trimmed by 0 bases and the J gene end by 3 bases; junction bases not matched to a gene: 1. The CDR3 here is CASSYSGQYYGYTF. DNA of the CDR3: TGTGCCAGCAGTTACTCGGGACAGTACTATGGCTACACCTTC.

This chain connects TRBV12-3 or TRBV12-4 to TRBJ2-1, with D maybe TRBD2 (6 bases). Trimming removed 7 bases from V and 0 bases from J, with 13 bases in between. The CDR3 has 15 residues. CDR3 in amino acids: CASTYDGSSYNEQFF. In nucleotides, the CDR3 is TGTGCCAGCACTTATGACGGGAGCTCCTACAATGAGCAGTTCTTC.

In DNA form, the CDR3 reads TGTGCCAGCAGCTTACTCGCGGGGGTTGAGCAGTACTTC. This sequence encodes CASSLLAGVEQYF. The rearrangement uses TRBV7-3 and TRBJ2-7; 7 bases fit TRBD2. In germline, CDR1 is SGHTA, CDR2 FQGTGA. V trimming: 2 bases; J trimming: 7 bases; junction bases outside the gene matches: 5. The CDR3 covers 13 residues.

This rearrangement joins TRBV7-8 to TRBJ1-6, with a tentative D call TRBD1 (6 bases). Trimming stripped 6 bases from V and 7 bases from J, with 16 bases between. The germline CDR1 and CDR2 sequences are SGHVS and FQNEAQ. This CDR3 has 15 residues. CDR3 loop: CASRTGNRVNSPLHF. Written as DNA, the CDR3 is TGTGCCAGCAGGACGGGAAACAGGGTGAATTCACCCCTCCACTTT.

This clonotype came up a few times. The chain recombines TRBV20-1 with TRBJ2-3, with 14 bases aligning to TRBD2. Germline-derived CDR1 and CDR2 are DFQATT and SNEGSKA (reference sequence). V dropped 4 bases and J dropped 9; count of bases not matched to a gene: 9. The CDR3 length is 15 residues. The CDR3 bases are TGCAGTGCTACCGGGACTAGCGGGAGAGATCGGACGCAGTATTTT. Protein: CSATGTSGRDRTQYF.

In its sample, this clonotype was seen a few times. The CDR3 sequence is CASSSGTSYGYTF. The CDR3 DNA sequence: TGTGCCAGCAGCTCCGGGACATCCTATGGCTACACCTTC. The rearrangement uses TRBV11-2 and TRBJ1-2; TRBD1 might be the D (6 bases). This CDR3 is 13 amino acids long. Germline values: CDR1 SGHAT, CDR2 FQNNGV. Trimming took off 4 bases at V and 4 bases at J, with 10 bases between the two ends.

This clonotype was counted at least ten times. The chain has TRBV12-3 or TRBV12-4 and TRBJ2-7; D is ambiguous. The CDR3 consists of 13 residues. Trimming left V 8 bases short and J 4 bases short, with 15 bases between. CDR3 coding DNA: TGTGCCAGCCTCTCCAGCCTGTCTTACGAGCAGTACTTC. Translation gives CASLSSLSYEQYF.

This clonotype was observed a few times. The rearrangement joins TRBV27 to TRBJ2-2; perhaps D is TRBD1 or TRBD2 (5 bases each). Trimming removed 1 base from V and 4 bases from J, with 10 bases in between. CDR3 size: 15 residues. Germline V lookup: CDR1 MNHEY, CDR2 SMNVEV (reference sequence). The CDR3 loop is CASSLWGTSTGELFF. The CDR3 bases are TGTGCCAGCAGTTTATGGGGGACGTCCACCGGGGAGCTGTTTTTT.

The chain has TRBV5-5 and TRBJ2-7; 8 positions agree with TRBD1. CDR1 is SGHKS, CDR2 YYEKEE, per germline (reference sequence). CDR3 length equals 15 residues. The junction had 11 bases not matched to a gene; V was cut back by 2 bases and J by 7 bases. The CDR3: CASSFTPGQAVEQYF. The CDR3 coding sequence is TGTGCCAGCAGCTTTACTCCGGGACAGGCCGTGGAGCAGTACTTC.

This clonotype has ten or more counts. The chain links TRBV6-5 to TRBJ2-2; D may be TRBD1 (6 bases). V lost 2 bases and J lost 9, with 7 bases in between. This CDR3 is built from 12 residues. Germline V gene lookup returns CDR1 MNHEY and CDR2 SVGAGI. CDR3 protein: CASSYGDRELFF. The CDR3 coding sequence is TGTGCCAGCAGTTACGGGGACAGGGAGCTGTTTTTT.

As DNA, the CDR3 is TGTGCTTATTCTGAGGGAGGAATAGATACGCAGTATTTT. Translating it yields CAYSEGGIDTQYF. V gene TRBV12-3 or TRBV12-4 combines with J gene TRBJ2-3, with a weak D call TRBD2 (6 bases). This CDR3 has 13 residues.